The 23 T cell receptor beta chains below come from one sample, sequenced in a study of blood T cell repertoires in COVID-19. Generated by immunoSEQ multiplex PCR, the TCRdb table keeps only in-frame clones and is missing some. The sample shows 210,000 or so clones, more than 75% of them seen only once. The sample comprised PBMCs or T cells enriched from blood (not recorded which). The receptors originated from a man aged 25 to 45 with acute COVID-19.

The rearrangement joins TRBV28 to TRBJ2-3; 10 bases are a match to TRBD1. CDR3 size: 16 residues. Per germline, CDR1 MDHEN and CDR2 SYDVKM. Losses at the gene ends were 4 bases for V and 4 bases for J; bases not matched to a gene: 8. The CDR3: CASSSRDRGAPDTQYF. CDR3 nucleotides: TGTGCCAGCAGTTCCCGGGACAGGGGCGCTCCAGATACGCAGTATTTT.

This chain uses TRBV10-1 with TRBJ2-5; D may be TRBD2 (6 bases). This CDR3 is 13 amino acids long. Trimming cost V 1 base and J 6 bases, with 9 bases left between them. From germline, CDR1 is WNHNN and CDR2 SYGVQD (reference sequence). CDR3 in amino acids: CASSEFGGQTQYF. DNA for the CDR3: TGCGCCAGCAGTGAGTTCGGGGGTCAGACCCAGTACTTC.

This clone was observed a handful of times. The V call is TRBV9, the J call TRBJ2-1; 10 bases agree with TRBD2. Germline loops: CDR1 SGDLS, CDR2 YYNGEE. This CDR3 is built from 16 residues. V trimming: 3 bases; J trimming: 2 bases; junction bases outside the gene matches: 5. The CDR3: CASSGPLAGTYNEQFF. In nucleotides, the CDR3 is TGTGCCAGCAGCGGACCACTAGCGGGGACCTACAATGAGCAGTTCTTC.

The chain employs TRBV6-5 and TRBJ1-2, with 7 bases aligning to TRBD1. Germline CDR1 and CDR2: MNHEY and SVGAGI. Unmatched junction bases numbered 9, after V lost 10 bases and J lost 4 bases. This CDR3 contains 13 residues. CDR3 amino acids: CATRTGGSYGYTF. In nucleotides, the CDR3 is TGTGCCACCCGGACAGGAGGGTCCTATGGCTACACCTTC.

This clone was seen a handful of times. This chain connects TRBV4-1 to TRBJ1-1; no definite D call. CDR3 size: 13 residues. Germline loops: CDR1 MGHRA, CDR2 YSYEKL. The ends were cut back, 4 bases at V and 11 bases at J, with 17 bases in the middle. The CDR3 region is CASSPEDQKAAFF. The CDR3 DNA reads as TGCGCCAGCAGCCCGGAGGATCAAAAGGCCGCTTTCTTT.

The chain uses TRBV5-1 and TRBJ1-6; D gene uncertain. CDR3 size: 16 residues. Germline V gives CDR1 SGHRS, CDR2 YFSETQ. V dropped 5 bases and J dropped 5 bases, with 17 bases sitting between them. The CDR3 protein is CASSRDPQADNSPLHF. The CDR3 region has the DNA TGCGCCAGCAGTCGAGACCCTCAGGCTGATAATTCACCCCTCCACTTT.

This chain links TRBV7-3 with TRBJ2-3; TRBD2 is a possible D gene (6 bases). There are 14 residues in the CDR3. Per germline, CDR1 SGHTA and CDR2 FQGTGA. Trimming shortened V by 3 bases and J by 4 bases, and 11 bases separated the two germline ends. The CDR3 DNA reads TGTGCCAGCAGCTTCCGCGGGGAAGCAGATACGCAGTATTTT. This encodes CASSFRGEADTQYF. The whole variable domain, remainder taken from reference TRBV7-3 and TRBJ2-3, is GAGVSQTPSNKVTEKGKYVELRCDPISGHTALYWYRQSLGQGPEFLIYFQGTGAADDSGLPNDRFFAVRPEGSVSTLKIQRTERGDSAVYLCASSFRGEADTQYFGPGTRLTVL.

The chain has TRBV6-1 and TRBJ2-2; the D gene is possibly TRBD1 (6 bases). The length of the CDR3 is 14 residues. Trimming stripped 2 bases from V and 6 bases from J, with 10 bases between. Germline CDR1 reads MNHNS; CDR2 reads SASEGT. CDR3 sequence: CASSEPGAPGELFF. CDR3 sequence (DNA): TGTGCCAGCAGTGAACCAGGGGCGCCCGGGGAGCTGTTTTTT.

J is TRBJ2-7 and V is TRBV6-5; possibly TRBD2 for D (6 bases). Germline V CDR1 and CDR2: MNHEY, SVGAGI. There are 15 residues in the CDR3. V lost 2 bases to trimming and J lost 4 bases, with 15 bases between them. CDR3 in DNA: TGTGCCAGCAGTTACCGGGACTCCTCTCTATACGAGCAGTACTTC. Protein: CASSYRDSSLYEQYF.

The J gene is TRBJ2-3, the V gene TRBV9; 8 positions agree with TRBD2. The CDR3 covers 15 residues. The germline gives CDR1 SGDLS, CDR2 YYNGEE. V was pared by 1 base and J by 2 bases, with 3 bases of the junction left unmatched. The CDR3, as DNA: TGTGCCAGCAGCGTATGGCGGGGGGCCACAGATACGCAGTATTTT. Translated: CASSVWRGATDTQYF. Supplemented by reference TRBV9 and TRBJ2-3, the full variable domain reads DSGVTQTPKHLITATGQRVTLRCSPRSGDLSVYWYQQSLDQGLQFLIQYYNGEERAKGNILERFSAQQFPDLHSELNLSSLELGDSALYFCASSVWRGATDTQYFGPGTRLTVL.

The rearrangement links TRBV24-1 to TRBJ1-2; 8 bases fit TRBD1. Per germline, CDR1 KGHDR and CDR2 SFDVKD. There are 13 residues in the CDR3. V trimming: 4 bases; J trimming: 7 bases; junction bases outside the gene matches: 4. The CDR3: CATSETGAGGYTF. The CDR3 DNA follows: TGTGCCACCAGTGAGACAGGGGCCGGTGGCTACACCTTC.

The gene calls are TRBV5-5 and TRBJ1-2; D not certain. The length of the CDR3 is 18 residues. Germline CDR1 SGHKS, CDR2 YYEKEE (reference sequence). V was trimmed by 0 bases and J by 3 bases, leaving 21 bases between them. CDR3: CASSLVRASRAGDYGYTF. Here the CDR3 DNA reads TGTGCCAGCAGCTTGGTACGGGCCAGCCGCGCGGGCGACTATGGCTACACCTTC.

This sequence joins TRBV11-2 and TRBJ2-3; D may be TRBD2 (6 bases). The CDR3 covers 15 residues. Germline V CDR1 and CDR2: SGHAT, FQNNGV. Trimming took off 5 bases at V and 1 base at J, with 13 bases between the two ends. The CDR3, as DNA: TGTGCCAGCAGCCCATGGGGGGACCGCACAGATACGCAGTATTTT. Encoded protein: CASSPWGDRTDTQYF. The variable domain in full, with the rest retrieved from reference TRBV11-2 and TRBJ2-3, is EAGVAQSPRYKIIEKRQSVAFWCNPISGHATLYWYQQILGQGPKLLIQFQNNGVVDDSQLPKDRFSAERLKGVDSTLKIQPAKLEDSAVYLCASSPWGDRTDTQYFGPGTRLTVL.

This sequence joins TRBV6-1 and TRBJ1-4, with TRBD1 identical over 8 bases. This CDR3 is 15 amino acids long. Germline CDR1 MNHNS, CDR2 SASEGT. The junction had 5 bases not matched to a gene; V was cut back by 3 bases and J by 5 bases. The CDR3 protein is CASSDIGQGNEKLFF. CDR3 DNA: TGTGCCAGCAGTGACATAGGACAGGGCAATGAAAAACTGTTTTTT.

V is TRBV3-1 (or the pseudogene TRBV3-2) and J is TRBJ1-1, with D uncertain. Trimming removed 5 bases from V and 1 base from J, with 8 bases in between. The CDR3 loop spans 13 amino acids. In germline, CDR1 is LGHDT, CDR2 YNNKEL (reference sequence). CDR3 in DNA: TGTGCCAGCAGCTACAGTTCGAACACTGAAGCTTTCTTT. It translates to CASSYSSNTEAFF.

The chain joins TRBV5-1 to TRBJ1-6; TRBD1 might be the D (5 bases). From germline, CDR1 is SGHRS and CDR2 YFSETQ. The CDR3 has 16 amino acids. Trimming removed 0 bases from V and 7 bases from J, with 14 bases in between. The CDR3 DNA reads TGCGCCAGCAGCTTGGAAGCGGGGCCCCGGAATTCACCCCTCCACTTT. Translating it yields CASSLEAGPRNSPLHF.

The CDR3 sequence: CASSIVGGADNTIYF. CDR3 sequence (DNA): TGTGCCAGTAGTATAGTAGGGGGAGCAGACAACACCATATATTTT. This sequence joins TRBV19 and TRBJ1-3; possibly TRBD1 for D (6 bases). Germline V gives CDR1 LNHDA, CDR2 SQIVND (reference sequence). The CDR3 consists of 15 residues. V shed 1 base and J shed 7 bases, with 14 bases lying between them.

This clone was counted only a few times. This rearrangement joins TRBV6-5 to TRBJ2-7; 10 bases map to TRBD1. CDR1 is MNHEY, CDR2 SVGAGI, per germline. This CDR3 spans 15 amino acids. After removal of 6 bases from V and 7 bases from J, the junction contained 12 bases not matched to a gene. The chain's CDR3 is CASRPGGTGAREQYF. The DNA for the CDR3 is TGTGCCAGCAGACCCGGTGGGACAGGGGCGCGAGAGCAGTACTTC.

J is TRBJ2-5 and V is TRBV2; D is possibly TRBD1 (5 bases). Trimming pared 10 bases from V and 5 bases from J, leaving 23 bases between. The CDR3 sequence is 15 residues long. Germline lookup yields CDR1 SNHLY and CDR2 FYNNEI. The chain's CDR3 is CANRWVEGATETQYF. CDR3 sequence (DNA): TGTGCCAACCGCTGGGTGGAAGGGGCAACGGAGACCCAGTACTTC.

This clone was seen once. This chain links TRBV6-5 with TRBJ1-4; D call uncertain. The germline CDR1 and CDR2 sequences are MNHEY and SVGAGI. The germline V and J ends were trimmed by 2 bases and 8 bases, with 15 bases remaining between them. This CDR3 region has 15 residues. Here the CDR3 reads CASSYVRTGGEKLFF. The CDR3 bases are TGTGCCAGCAGTTACGTTCGTACGGGAGGAGAAAAACTGTTTTTT.

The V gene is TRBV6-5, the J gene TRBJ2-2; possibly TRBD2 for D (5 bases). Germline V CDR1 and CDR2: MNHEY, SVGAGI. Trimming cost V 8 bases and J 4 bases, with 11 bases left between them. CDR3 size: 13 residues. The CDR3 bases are TGTGCCAGCCGGACTGCCAGCACCGGGGAGCTGTTTTTT. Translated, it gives CASRTASTGELFF.

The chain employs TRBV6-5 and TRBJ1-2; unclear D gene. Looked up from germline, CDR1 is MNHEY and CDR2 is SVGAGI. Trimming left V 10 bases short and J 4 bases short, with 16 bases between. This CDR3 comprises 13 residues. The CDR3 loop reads CATREAAIYGYTF. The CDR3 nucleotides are TGTGCCACTCGGGAAGCCGCTATCTATGGCTACACCTTC.

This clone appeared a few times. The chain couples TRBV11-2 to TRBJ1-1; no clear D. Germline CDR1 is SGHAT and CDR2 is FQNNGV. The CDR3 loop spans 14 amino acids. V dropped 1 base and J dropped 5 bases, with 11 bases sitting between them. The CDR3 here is CASSLGVGGTEAFF. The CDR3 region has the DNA TGTGCCAGCAGCTTAGGAGTGGGAGGAACTGAAGCTTTCTTT.